The 29 T cell receptor beta chains listed next were all sequenced from one sample in a study of blood T cell repertoires in COVID-19. The method was immunoSEQ multiplex PCR; TCRdb's version includes in-frame clones alone and lacks a portion of them. Here the sample spans approximately 70,000 clones, just over 85% being singletons. The sequenced sample consisted of peripheral blood. These receptors were obtained from a human donor in a cohort sampled during active COVID-19.

The chain carries TRBV21-1 and TRBJ2-7; the table's D gene call, TRBD2, was not cross checked with the DNA. TRBV21-1 is noted as a pseudogene. The length of the CDR3 is 14 residues. DNA for the CDR3: TGTGCCAGCAGCAAAGAGGTGGAGTCCTACGAGCAGTACTTC. Translation gives CASSKEVESYEQYF.

V usage is TRBV4-1 and J usage is TRBJ2-3; 11 bases fit TRBD2. CDR1 is MGHRA and CDR2 is YSYEKL in the germline V gene. The CDR3 sequence is 15 residues long. V was pared by 0 bases and J by 10 bases, with 6 bases of the junction left unmatched. CDR3 sequence (DNA): TGCGCCAGCAGCCAAGATTGGGCTAGCGGGAGGCCGCAGTATTTT. Its protein is CASSQDWASGRPQYF.

The rearrangement links TRBV20-1 to TRBJ1-2; tentatively, D is TRBD1 (5 bases). The CDR3 has 14 residues. V was cut by 3 bases and J by 4 bases, with 15 bases left in between. In germline, CDR1 is DFQATT, CDR2 SNEGSKA (reference sequence). CDR3 protein: CSASRAGFIYGYTF. The CDR3 nucleotides are TGCAGTGCTAGTCGGGCAGGGTTTATCTATGGCTACACCTTC.

V usage is TRBV30 and J usage is TRBJ2-5; 9 bases are a match to TRBD2. The CDR3 loop spans 17 amino acids. Per germline, CDR1 GTSNPN and CDR2 SVGIG (reference sequence). V shed 5 bases and J 5 bases; nucleotides not matched to a gene: 18. The CDR3 here is CAWGPPPAGGLRETQYF. The CDR3 region has the DNA TGTGCCTGGGGTCCCCCCCCAGCGGGAGGCCTCCGGGAGACCCAGTACTTC.

The chain joins TRBV7-2 to TRBJ1-6, with D tentatively TRBD1 (6 bases). The CDR3 is 17 amino acids. V lost 5 bases and J 5 bases, leaving 19 bases between the germline ends. The germline gives CDR1 SGHTA, CDR2 FQGNSA. CDR3 loop: CASSMYPYRAHNSPLHF. For the CDR3, the DNA is TGTGCCAGCAGCATGTATCCCTACAGGGCCCATAATTCACCCCTCCACTTT.

The V call is TRBV7-9, the J call TRBJ2-1; D not certain. The germline gives CDR1 SEHNR, CDR2 FQNEAQ (reference sequence). The CDR3 extends over 14 amino acids. Trimming shortened V by 0 bases and J by 4 bases, and 7 bases separated the two germline ends. The CDR3 loop reads CASSLAVLYNEQFF. Here the CDR3 DNA reads TGTGCCAGCAGCTTAGCTGTCCTATACAATGAGCAGTTCTTC.

This clone was detected only once. The rearrangement joins TRBV5-1 to TRBJ2-3, with D possibly being TRBD1 (6 bases). This CDR3 has 15 residues. Per the germline V gene, CDR1 is SGHRS and CDR2 is YFSETQ. Trimming shortened V by 0 bases and J by 1 base, and 9 bases separated the two germline ends. The CDR3 spells CASSLGGLGTDTQYF. In DNA form, the CDR3 reads TGCGCCAGCAGCTTGGGGGGGCTGGGCACAGATACGCAGTATTTT.

The chain couples TRBV4-3 to TRBJ1-2; 12 bases agree with TRBD1. The junction had 5 bases not matched to a gene; V was cut back by 0 bases and J by 0 bases. The CDR3 contains 18 residues. CDR1 and CDR2 from the germline V gene are LGHNA and YSLEER. CDR3 DNA: TGCGCCAGCAGCCAAGATACGGGACAGGGGGCGACTAACTATGGCTACACCTTC. Encoded protein: CASSQDTGQGATNYGYTF.

The chain links TRBV10-3 to TRBJ1-5; TRBD1 agrees at 9 bases. CDR1 is ENHRY and CDR2 is SYGVKD in the germline V gene. The CDR3 totals 16 residues. The V and J ends lost 6 bases and 7 bases, in that order; junction bases with no gene match: 13. In DNA form, the CDR3 reads TGTGCCATCAGCGAGGGCGGGACAGGGAGGAACCAGCCCCAGCATTTT. Its protein product is CAISEGGTGRNQPQHF.

This chain joins TRBV7-2 and TRBJ1-4; TRBD1 might be the D (6 bases). The CDR3 runs 12 residues. Germline V gene sequence: CDR1 SGHTA, CDR2 FQGNSA. Trimming took 4 bases from V and 15 from J, leaving 15 bases between them. For the CDR3, the DNA is TGTGCCAGCAGCTCGGAGCCGGGACACTTGTTTTTT. Translating gives CASSSEPGHLFF.

The chain couples TRBV27 to TRBJ2-1, with TRBD1 identical over 9 bases. The CDR3 is made up of 16 amino acids. Germline loops: CDR1 MNHEY, CDR2 SMNVEV (reference sequence). The V and J ends lost 7 bases and 4 bases, in that order; junction bases with no gene match: 11. The DNA for the CDR3 is TGTGCCAGCACTGAGTTTAGGGGGACAGGGTACAATGAGCAGTTCTTC. Its protein product is CASTEFRGTGYNEQFF.

The chain carries TRBV7-8 and TRBJ1-1, with 8 bases identical to TRBD1. The CDR3 spans 16 residues. Germline V gene lookup returns CDR1 SGHVS and CDR2 FQNEAQ. Trimming removed 5 bases from V and 2 bases from J; junction bases left unmatched: 10. CDR3 nucleotide sequence: TGTGCCAGCAGCACACCGCCGGGACAGGCCAACACTGAAGCTTTCTTT. Its translation is CASSTPPGQANTEAFF. The complete variable domain, with remaining parts taken from reference TRBV7-8 and TRBJ1-1, reads GAGVSQSPRYKVAKRGQDVALRCDPISGHVSLFWYQQALGQGPEFLTYFQNEAQLDKSGLPSDRFFAERPEGSVSTLKIQRTQQEDSAVYLCASSTPPGQANTEAFFGQGTRLTVV.

This clone occurred once. The chain employs TRBV7-8 and TRBJ1-3; D uncertain. CDR1 SGHVS and CDR2 FQNEAQ come from the germline V gene. Trimming shortened V by 2 bases and J by 0 bases, and 8 bases separated the two germline ends. CDR3 length equals 15 residues. CDR3 sequence reads: CASSLNGNSGNTIYF. The DNA of the CDR3 is TGTGCCAGCAGCTTAAATGGCAACTCTGGAAACACCATATATTTT.

This clone was observed once. The V call is TRBV5-4, the J call TRBJ2-1; TRBD2 aligns across 13 bases. CDR3 length: 17 residues. Germline lookup yields CDR1 SGHNT and CDR2 YYREEE (reference sequence). J was trimmed by 4 bases and V by 1 base; bases with no gene match: 5. The CDR3 here is CASSLFGLAGVYNEQFF. The CDR3 DNA follows: TGTGCCAGCAGCTTGTTTGGACTAGCGGGAGTTTACAATGAGCAGTTCTTC.

The chain combines TRBV11-2 with TRBJ2-3; TRBD1 is a possible D gene (5 bases). The CDR3 is 15 amino acids. The germline CDR1 and CDR2 sequences are SGHAT and FQNNGV. With 5 bases removed from V and 4 bases from J, the gap between germline ends came to 16 bases. This chain's CDR3 is CASSQTGAFADTQYF. DNA of the CDR3: TGTGCCAGCAGCCAAACTGGGGCGTTTGCAGATACGCAGTATTTT.

The chain is built from TRBV4-1 and TRBJ2-7, with a possible D match to TRBD2 (5 bases). This CDR3 is built from 14 residues. Looked up from germline, CDR1 is MGHRA and CDR2 is YSYEKL. V lost 0 bases to trimming and J lost 6 bases, with 12 bases between them. As DNA, the CDR3 is TGCGCCAGCAGCCAAGATAGGACTTCGGGCGAGCAGTACTTC. Translated: CASSQDRTSGEQYF.

V gene TRBV7-2 combines with J gene TRBJ2-1; possibly TRBD1 for D (5 bases). Per the germline V gene, CDR1 is SGHTA and CDR2 is FQGNSA. Trimming pared 0 bases from V and 0 bases from J, leaving 6 bases between. The CDR3 extends over 15 amino acids. The CDR3 DNA follows: TGTGCCAGCAGCTTAGCACAGGCCTCCTACAATGAGCAGTTCTTC. Translating it yields CASSLAQASYNEQFF.

This sequence joins TRBV5-1 and TRBJ2-6; D is uncertain. CDR1 is SGHRS and CDR2 is YFSETQ in the germline V gene. Trimming shortened V by 4 bases and J by 0 bases, and 8 bases separated the two germline ends. The CDR3 length is 15 residues. In DNA, the CDR3 is TGCGCCAGCAGCGACACTGACTCTGGGGCCAACGTCCTGACTTTC. This translates into CASSDTDSGANVLTF.

The chain uses TRBV2 and TRBJ2-5; D remains unclear. The CDR3 length is 13 residues. Germline CDR1 SNHLY, CDR2 FYNNEI. V was trimmed by 4 bases and J by 5 bases, leaving 11 bases between them. The CDR3 nucleotides are TGTGCCAGCAGTGGGCCTTATCCTGAGACCCAGTACTTC. Translation gives CASSGPYPETQYF.

The V call is TRBV4-1, the J call TRBJ2-7; D perhaps matches TRBD2 (5 bases). This CDR3 has 15 residues. Germline CDR1 is MGHRA and CDR2 is YSYEKL. V dropped 1 base and J dropped 2 bases, with 12 bases sitting between them. This CDR3 is CASSQVQADAYEQYF. The CDR3, as DNA: TGCGCCAGCAGCCAAGTCCAAGCGGACGCCTACGAGCAGTACTTC.

The J gene is TRBJ2-1, the V gene TRBV27; D possibly corresponds to TRBD1 (6 bases). The ends were cut back, 5 bases at V and 0 bases at J, with 14 bases in the middle. Germline-derived CDR1 and CDR2 are MNHEY and SMNVEV (reference sequence). The length of the CDR3 is 16 residues. The DNA for the CDR3 is TGTGCCAGCAGTACGAACAGGGCGGGCTCCTACAATGAGCAGTTCTTC. Translating gives CASSTNRAGSYNEQFF.

This clone was seen once. The J gene is TRBJ1-2, the V gene TRBV28; D ambiguous. This CDR3 is built from 16 residues. V gave up 2 bases and J gave up 0 bases, with 13 bases separating them. Germline CDR1 reads MDHEN; CDR2 reads SYDVKM. The CDR3, as DNA: TGTGCCAGCAGTTTACCGTGGCAGGCCCCTAACTATGGCTACACCTTC. This codes for CASSLPWQAPNYGYTF.

The gene calls are TRBV28 and TRBJ2-3; 10 nucleotides line up with TRBD2. Per the germline V gene, CDR1 is MDHEN and CDR2 is SYDVKM. J was trimmed by 7 bases and V by 6 bases; bases with no gene match: 16. The CDR3 length is 17 residues. The CDR3 reads CASSSPASGGLRYTQYF. CDR3 sequence (DNA): TGTGCCAGCAGCAGCCCGGCTAGCGGGGGCTTGCGCTATACGCAGTATTTT.

This chain connects TRBV4-3 to TRBJ2-7; a possible D gene is TRBD1 (6 bases). This CDR3 comprises 16 residues. Trimming took 0 bases from V and 5 from J, leaving 17 bases between them. In germline, CDR1 is LGHNA, CDR2 YSLEER. This CDR3 is CASSQDADRSIDEQYF. In nucleotides, the CDR3 is TGCGCCAGCAGCCAAGATGCCGACAGGTCTATCGACGAGCAGTACTTC.

CDR3 bases: TGTGCCACCAGCAGAACTGTTGGACTAGCGGGAGGACATGAGCAGTTCTTC. Amino acid sequence: CATSRTVGLAGGHEQFF. V is TRBV15 and J is TRBJ2-1, with 14 bases matching TRBD2. The CDR3 runs to 17 residues. Germline values: CDR1 LNHNV, CDR2 YYDKDF (reference sequence). Trimming cost V 2 bases and J 8 bases; bases outside gene matches: 8.

The rearrangement joins TRBV5-5 to TRBJ2-6; possible D gene TRBD1, 5 bases. V was pared by 4 bases and J by 0 bases, with 11 bases between. Germline V gene lookup returns CDR1 SGHKS and CDR2 YYEKEE (reference sequence). The CDR3 runs 16 residues. As DNA, the CDR3 is TGTGCCAGCAGCCCAGCGACAGTCTCTGGGGCCAACGTCCTGACTTTC. Encoded protein: CASSPATVSGANVLTF.

The chain employs TRBV12-3 or TRBV12-4 and TRBJ2-1; TRBD2 aligns across 9 bases. The V and J ends lost 7 bases and 10 bases, in that order; junction bases with no gene match: 8. The CDR3 is 13 amino acids. The CDR3: CASTPAAGGEQFF. As DNA, the CDR3 is TGTGCCAGCACCCCGGCTGCGGGAGGGGAGCAGTTCTTC.

In regard to this clone: This sample includes further DNA sequences coding for the same CDR3. The chain employs TRBV18 and TRBJ2-5; D unclear. The CDR3 extends over 12 amino acids. Germline V gene sequence: CDR1 KGHSH, CDR2 LQKENI. Trimming removed 3 bases at V and 5 bases at J, with 7 bases between. The CDR3: CASSPLEETQYF. The DNA for the CDR3 is TGTGCCAGCTCACCCCTTGAGGAGACCCAGTACTTC.

The chain combines TRBV5-1 with TRBJ2-7, with TRBD2 identical over 11 bases. Trimming cost V 2 bases and J 4 bases; bases outside gene matches: 2. Germline CDR1 SGHRS, CDR2 YFSETQ. CDR3 length: 14 amino acids. The CDR3 DNA reads as TGCGCCAGCAGCTTAGGGACTAGCGGATACGAGCAGTACTTC. Its protein is CASSLGTSGYEQYF.